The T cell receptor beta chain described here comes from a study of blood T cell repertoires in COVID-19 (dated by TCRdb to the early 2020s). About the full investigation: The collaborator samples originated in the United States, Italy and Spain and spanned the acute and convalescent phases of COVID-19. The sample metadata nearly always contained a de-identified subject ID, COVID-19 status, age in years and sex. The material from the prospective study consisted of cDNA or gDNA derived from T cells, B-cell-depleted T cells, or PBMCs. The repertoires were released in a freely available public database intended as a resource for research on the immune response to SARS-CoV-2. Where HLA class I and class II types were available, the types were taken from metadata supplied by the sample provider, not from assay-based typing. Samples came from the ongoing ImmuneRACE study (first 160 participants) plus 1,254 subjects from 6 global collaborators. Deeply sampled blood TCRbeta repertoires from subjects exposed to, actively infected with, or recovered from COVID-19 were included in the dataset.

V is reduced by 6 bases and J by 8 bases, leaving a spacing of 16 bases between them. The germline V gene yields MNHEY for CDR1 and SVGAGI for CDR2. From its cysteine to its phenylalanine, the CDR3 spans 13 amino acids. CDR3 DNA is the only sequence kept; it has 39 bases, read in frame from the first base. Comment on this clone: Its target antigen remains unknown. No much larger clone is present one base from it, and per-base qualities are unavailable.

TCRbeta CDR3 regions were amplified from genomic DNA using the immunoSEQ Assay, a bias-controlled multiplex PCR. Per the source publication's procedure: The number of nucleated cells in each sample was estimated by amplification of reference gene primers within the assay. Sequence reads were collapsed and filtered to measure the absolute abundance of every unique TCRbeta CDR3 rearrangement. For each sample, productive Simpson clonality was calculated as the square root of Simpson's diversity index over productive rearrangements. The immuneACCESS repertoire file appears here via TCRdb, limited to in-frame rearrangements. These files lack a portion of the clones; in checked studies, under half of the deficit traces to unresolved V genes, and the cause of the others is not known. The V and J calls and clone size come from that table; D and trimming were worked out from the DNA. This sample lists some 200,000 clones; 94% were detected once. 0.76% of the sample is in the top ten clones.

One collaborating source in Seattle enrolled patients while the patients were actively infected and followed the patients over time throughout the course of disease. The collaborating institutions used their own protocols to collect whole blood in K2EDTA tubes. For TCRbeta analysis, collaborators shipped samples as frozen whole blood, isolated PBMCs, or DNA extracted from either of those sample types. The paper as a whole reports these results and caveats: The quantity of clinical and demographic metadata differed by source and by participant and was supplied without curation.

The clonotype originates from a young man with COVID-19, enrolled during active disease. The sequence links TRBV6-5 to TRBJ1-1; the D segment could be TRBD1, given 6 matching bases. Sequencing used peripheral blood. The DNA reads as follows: TGTGCCAGCAGACCGACAGGTCCTGTAGAAGCTTTCTTT. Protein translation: CASRPTGPVEAFF.